What follows is one T cell receptor (beta chain) and its context. Its antigen is unknown. The CDR3 is 17 residues long. The V gene's germline CDR1 is PRHDT and CDR2 FYEKMQ (reference sequence). J was trimmed by 0 bases and V by 4 bases; bases with no gene match: 12. CD45RO negativity and positive selection for CCR7 defined naive CD8 cells, a population that excluded terminally differentiated effector memory CD45RA+ cells. Measured with immunoSEQ multiplex PCR; TCRdb has only the in-frame clones, and not every one. The data contain about 580,000 clones, more than 95% of them singletons. The data stem from a study of shared clonotypes between healthy human individuals. Study-wide results and caveats: A few donors held roughly 5% of naive CD4 clonotypes in common.

The source of this sequence is a man aged 30 to 45 in good health. Specimen: naive CD8+ T cells sorted from blood. The chain is built from TRBV13 and TRBJ2-7, with 7 positions matching TRBD2. The CDR3 DNA reads as TGTGCCAGCAGCTCCGTAGCGGGCGCCCCTAGCTCCTACGAGCAGTACTTC. As protein: CASSSVAGAPSSYEQYF.